This is a list of T cell receptor beta chains from one sample in a study of regulatory T cells in long-lasting Graves disease. TCRdb independently ran MiXCR on the multiplex PCR reads; one entry per CDR3 protein. The sample comprises roughly 500,000 distinct CDR3 sequences, 13% of which are singletons, and roughly 10% rests with the top ten. These data also formed part of another study, on T cells in Graves' hyperthyroidism and ophthalmopathy.

This specimen consisted of peripheral blood mononuclear cells (PBMCs), obtained at new diagnosis, from a patient treated with antithyroid drugs. The receptors here all came from a man younger than 45 with Graves disease. The CDR3 runs from the conserved cysteine through the conserved F or W. Each record gives: D gene, J gene, V gene, clone size, CDR3 protein, CDR3 DNA. The D gene is left open where the match is weak. The size of a clone is reported for some rows only, either as once, few or many, or as a class for expanded clones.

>TRBD1|TRBJ1-4|TRBV7-9|NA
CASSSTGFAEKLFF
TGTGCCAGCAGCTCGACAGGGTTCGCCGAAAAACTGTTTTTT
>TRBD2|TRBJ2-5|TRBV7-2|many
CASSMEREKETQYF
TGTGCCAGCAGCATGGAGCGGGAGAAAGAGACCCAGTACTTC
>NA|TRBJ1-2|TRBV28|many
CASSDRRYGYTF
TGTGCCAGCAGTGATAGACGGTATGGCTACACCTTC
>NA|TRBJ2-3|TRBV20-1|NA
CSAPVPTGRTDTQYF
TGCAGTGCTCCTGTACCGACAGGGAGGACAGATACGCAGTATTTT
>TRBD1|TRBJ1-5|TRBV12-5|NA
CASGLVQGISNQPQHF
TGTGCTAGTGGTTTGGTACAGGGGATTAGCAATCAGCCCCAGCATTTT
>NA|TRBJ2-3|TRBV7-2|many
CASSGDGPPDTQYF
TGTGCCAGCAGCGGCGACGGACCGCCAGATACGCAGTATTTT
>NA|TRBJ1-1|TRBV20-1|many
CSARDRTDGWGTAFF
TGCAGTGCTAGAGATAGGACGGATGGATGGGGGACAGCTTTCTTT
>TRBD1|TRBJ2-3|TRBV6-1|NA
CASSGGQGALPDTQYF
TGTGCCAGCAGTGGGGGACAGGGGGCTCTCCCAGATACGCAGTATTTT
>TRBD1|TRBJ2-5|TRBV10-3|NA
CAISRGGQGASGGETQYF
TGTGCCATCAGCAGGGGAGGACAGGGGGCGTCTGGGGGGGAGACCCAGTACTTC
>NA|TRBJ2-7|TRBV10-3|NA
CAISEGQGYEQYF
TGTGCCATCAGTGAGGGGCAGGGCTACGAGCAGTACTTC
>TRBD2|TRBJ2-1|TRBV11-2|many
CASRAGLAGALANEQFF
TGTGCCAGCAGGGCGGGACTAGCGGGAGCCCTAGCCAATGAGCAGTTCTTC
>TRBD2|TRBJ2-1|TRBV11-2|many
CASSFLADSYNEQFF
TGTGCCAGCAGCTTCCTAGCGGATTCCTACAATGAGCAGTTCTTC
>NA|TRBJ2-6|TRBV6-1|few
CASSENLLGANVLTF
TGTGCCAGCAGTGAAAACCTCCTTGGGGCCAACGTCCTGACTTTC
>NA|TRBJ1-3|TRBV14|NA
CASSQDSLSSGNTIYF
TGTGCCAGCAGCCAGGACAGTCTCTCCTCTGGAAACACCATATATTTT
>TRBD2|TRBJ2-5|TRBV19|few
CASSKTSERETQYF
TGTGCCAGTAGCAAGACTAGCGAGCGAGAGACCCAGTACTTC
>NA|TRBJ2-7|TRBV2|many
CARTTSVQGEQYF
TGTGCCAGGACCACTAGCGTTCAGGGGGAGCAGTACTTC
>TRBD1|TRBJ2-5|TRBV29-1|few
CSVSPGQVSGTQYF
TGCAGCGTTTCTCCCGGACAGGTGTCGGGGACCCAGTACTTC
>NA|TRBJ2-5|TRBV2|many
CASSDFSERGTQYF
TGTGCCAGCAGTGACTTTAGCGAGAGGGGCACCCAGTACTTC
>NA|TRBJ1-4|TRBV20-1|few
CSASRGATNEKLFF
TGCAGTGCCTCCCGGGGTGCAACTAATGAAAAACTGTTTTTT
>NA|TRBJ2-3|TRBV19|many
CASSEPGGTDTQYF
TGTGCCAGTTCCGAACCGGGGGGCACAGATACGCAGTATTTT
>NA|TRBJ1-1|TRBV18|few
CASSPGVTSVNTEAFF
TGTGCCAGCTCACCAGGGGTTACGAGCGTGAACACTGAAGCTTTCTTT
>NA|TRBJ1-3|TRBV5-8|few
CASSLGTAIGNTIYF
TGTGCCAGCAGCTTGGGGACAGCCATCGGAAACACCATATATTTT
>NA|TRBJ2-2|TRBV18|many
CASSPTTGTNTGELFF
TGTGCCAGCTCACCTACAACAGGGACGAACACCGGGGAGCTGTTTTTT
>NA|TRBJ2-7|TRBV5-1|NA
CASSLSRDLYEQYF
TGCGCCAGCAGCTTGTCGAGGGACCTCTACGAGCAGTACTTC
>NA|TRBJ1-2|TRBV12-3/TRBV12-4|many
CASSWAGFTNYGYTF
TGTGCCAGCAGTTGGGCAGGGTTTACAAACTATGGCTACACCTTC
>TRBD1|TRBJ1-4|TRBV2|many
CASSGQGARNNEKLFF
TGTGCCAGCAGTGGGCAGGGGGCGAGGAATAATGAAAAACTGTTTTTT
>NA|TRBJ1-6|TRBV7-9|many
CASSFSDNSPLHF
TGTGCCAGCAGTTTTTCAGATAATTCACCCCTCCACTTT
>NA|TRBJ2-1|TRBV5-1|many
CASSLAAGAGDEQFF
TGCGCCAGCAGCTTGGCGGCGGGGGCAGGGGATGAGCAGTTCTTC
>NA|TRBJ2-4|TRBV27|many
CASILEGLNIQYF
TGTGCCAGCATATTGGAGGGGCTAAACATTCAGTACTTC
>NA|TRBJ1-2|TRBV12-3/TRBV12-4|many
CASSHRAYGYTF
TGTGCCAGCAGTCACCGGGCCTATGGCTACACCTTC
>TRBD2|TRBJ2-1|TRBV5-1|NA
CASSRLLAGVYEQFF
TGTGCCAGCAGCCGGCTACTAGCGGGAGTCTATGAGCAGTTCTTC
>TRBD2|TRBJ2-3|TRBV12-5|many
CASGIRPGLAPSTDTQYF
TGTGCTAGTGGTATCCGGCCGGGACTAGCTCCAAGCACAGATACGCAGTATTTT
>NA|TRBJ1-3|TRBV9|NA
CASSVAGGQGNTIYF
TGTGCCAGCAGCGTAGCTGGGGGGCAGGGAAACACCATATATTTT
>NA|TRBJ2-7|TRBV5-1|few
CASSLRNGVYEQYF
TGCGCCAGCAGCTTGCGAAATGGGGTCTACGAGCAGTACTTC
>NA|TRBJ1-1|TRBV6-1|many
CASSVATGFGEAFF
TGTGCCAGCAGTGTTGCGACAGGCTTTGGGGAAGCTTTCTTT
>NA|TRBJ2-7|TRBV18|NA
CASSPGRAEQYF
TGTGCCAGCTCACCGGGCCGGGCCGAGCAGTACTTC
>TRBD2|TRBJ2-7|TRBV7-7|few
CASSPQSGREPYEQYF
TGTGCTAGCAGCCCGCAGAGCGGGAGAGAGCCCTACGAGCAGTACTTC
>NA|TRBJ2-7|TRBV30|NA
CAWTGLGSTYEQYF
TGTGCCTGGACCGGACTGGGTTCAACCTACGAGCAGTACTTC
>NA|TRBJ1-2|TRBV11-2|many
CASSIGTGGYTF
TGTGCCAGCAGCATAGGAACAGGTGGCTACACCTTC
>NA|TRBJ1-4|TRBV2|many
CASSERGQGRLFF
TGTGCCAGCAGTGAACGGGGACAAGGGAGACTGTTTTTT
>NA|TRBJ2-4|TRBV2|many
CASSRTYVDAKNIQYF
TGTGCCAGCAGCCGGACTTATGTTGATGCCAAAAACATTCAGTACTTC
>NA|TRBJ2-1|TRBV12-3/TRBV12-4|few
CASSLSAGEETQHF
TGTGCCAGCAGTTTATCGGCAGGGGAGGAGACCCAGCACTTC
>NA|TRBJ1-1|TRBV7-3|once
CASRGGGGNTEAFF
TGTGCCAGCAGGGGTGGAGGGGGGAACACTGAAGCTTTCTTT
>NA|TRBJ2-3|TRBV5-1|few
CASREGTPSTDTQYF
TGCGCCAGTCGCGAGGGGACTCCTAGCACAGATACGCAGTATTTT
>NA|TRBJ1-1|TRBV20-1|few
CSAAGPTDTEAFF
TGCAGTGCGGCGGGCCCTACGGACACTGAAGCTTTCTTT
>NA|TRBJ2-7|TRBV20-1|NA
CSAGGVGGHEQYF
TGCAGTGCTGGGGGAGTGGGGGGTCACGAGCAGTACTTC
>NA|TRBJ2-7|TRBV4-1|NA
CASSRGDNTYEQYF
TGCGCCAGCAGCCGGGGTGACAACACCTACGAGCAGTACTTC
>NA|TRBJ1-4|TRBV27|few
CASSLEGATNEKLFF
TGTGCCAGCAGTTTAGAAGGGGCAACTAATGAAAAACTGTTTTTT
>NA|TRBJ1-2|TRBV24-1|many
CATSDKDRYYGYTF
TGTGCCACCAGTGACAAGGACAGATACTATGGCTACACCTTC
>TRBD2|TRBJ2-7|TRBV19|few
CASSLTSGIAYEQYF
TGTGCCAGTAGTCTAACTAGCGGGATAGCCTACGAGCAGTACTTC
>NA|TRBJ1-2|TRBV20-1|few
CSASIVLNYGYTF
TGCAGTGCTAGTATAGTTCTTAACTATGGCTACACCTTC
>NA|TRBJ1-1|TRBV18|NA
CASSWTATMNTEAFF
TGTGCCAGCTCATGGACAGCGACCATGAACACTGAAGCTTTCTTT
>NA|TRBJ1-2|TRBV20-1|many
CSARDYLRGYTF
TGCAGTGCTAGAGATTACCTTAGGGGCTACACCTTC
>NA|TRBJ2-7|TRBV29-1|many
CSVFDSSYEQYF
TGCAGCGTTTTTGACAGCTCCTACGAGCAGTACTTC
>NA|TRBJ1-1|TRBV20-1|few
CSARVNRFDEAFF
TGCAGTGCTAGAGTGAACAGATTTGATGAGGCTTTCTTT
>NA|TRBJ1-1|TRBV19|many
CASSIEGMAEAFF
TGTGCCAGTAGTATCGAGGGGATGGCTGAAGCTTTCTTT
>NA|TRBJ2-7|TRBV6-1|many
CASSGGNRGYEQYF
TGTGCCAGCAGTGGGGGAAATAGGGGCTACGAGCAGTACTTC
>NA|TRBJ2-3|TRBV20-1|NA
CSAKSGSTDTQYF
TGCAGTGCTAAAAGCGGGAGCACAGATACGCAGTATTTT
>TRBD1|TRBJ2-7|TRBV5-1|few
CASSGGQGGHEQYF
TGCGCCAGCAGCGGGGGACAGGGGGGACACGAGCAGTACTTC
>NA|TRBJ2-3|TRBV18|NA
CASSPTRGWGDTQYF
TGTGCCAGCTCACCGACTAGAGGCTGGGGAGATACGCAGTATTTT